Detailed here is one T cell receptor beta chain. This record comes from a study of T cell changes during pregnancy in multiple sclerosis. Here immunoSEQ multiplex PCR was the method, and the copy in TCRdb shows in-frame clones only, minus some. The table lists some 97,000 clones, over 85% of them singletons. The CDR3 is 14 residues long. The ends were cut back, 8 bases at V and 0 bases at J, with 12 bases in the middle. Per germline, CDR1 SNHLY and CDR2 FYNNEI. Sequenced material: peripheral blood, taken in the second trimester of pregnancy. The source is a female donor with multiple sclerosis, enrolled in a pregnancy study. The chain is built from TRBV2 and TRBJ2-3, with D maybe TRBD1 (6 bases). The CDR3 reads CASEGTTSTDTQYF. In DNA, the CDR3 is TGTGCCAGCGAGGGGACAACTAGCACAGATACGCAGTATTTT.